This is a list of T cell receptor beta chains from one sample in a study of early T cells in non-severe SARS-CoV-2 infection. TCRdb analysed the 5' RACE reads with MiXCR anew, one entry per CDR3 protein. The profile covers tens of thousands of distinct CDR3 sequences, with about 16% appearing a single time and 9% to 10% taken by the ten largest. The sequencing here drew on whole blood, taken at baseline. Receptors were obtained from an adult who was a healthcare worker with PCR-confirmed SARS-CoV-2 infection or an uninfected control (not recorded which). Each CDR3 is given with its conserved first and last residue. D genes are given only for firm matches. Expanded clones are given a class, and other clones once, few, many or no size at all.

CDR3 length: 15; J gene: TRBJ1-6; D gene: .; clone size: .; V gene: TRBV9; CDR3 protein: CASSVGLSSNSPLHF; CDR3 DNA: TGTGCCAGCAGCGTAGGGCTCAGCTCTAATTCACCCCTCCACTTT
CDR3 length: 15; J gene: TRBJ2-7; D gene: .; clone size: many; V gene: TRBV6-6; CDR3 protein: CASSSPGGGRYEQYF; CDR3 DNA: TGTGCCAGCAGTTCCCCAGGTGGGGGCCGCTACGAGCAGTACTTC
CDR3 length: 15; J gene: TRBJ2-2; D gene: .; clone size: few; V gene: TRBV18; CDR3 protein: CASSPNQGSTGELFF; CDR3 DNA: TGTGCCAGCTCACCGAACCAGGGATCCACCGGGGAGCTGTTTTTT
CDR3 length: 10; J gene: TRBJ1-4; D gene: .; clone size: many; V gene: TRBV6-6; CDR3 protein: CGRSLEKLFF; CDR3 DNA: TGTGGACGGTCCCTTGAAAAACTGTTTTTT
CDR3 length: 12; J gene: TRBJ2-3; D gene: .; clone size: many; V gene: TRBV11-2; CDR3 protein: CASSLVVDTQYF; CDR3 DNA: TGTGCCAGCAGCTTAGTCGTAGATACGCAGTATTTT
CDR3 length: 14; J gene: TRBJ2-3; D gene: .; clone size: .; V gene: TRBV5-1; CDR3 protein: CASSLATEGDTQYF; CDR3 DNA: TGCGCCAGCAGCTTGGCCACGGAGGGAGATACGCAGTATTTT
CDR3 length: 14; J gene: TRBJ1-4; D gene: .; clone size: few; V gene: TRBV7-2; CDR3 protein: CASSGGITNEKLFF; CDR3 DNA: TGTGCCAGCAGTGGTGGCATTACTAATGAAAAACTGTTTTTT
CDR3 length: 14; J gene: TRBJ1-5; D gene: .; clone size: .; V gene: TRBV28; CDR3 protein: CASSRRGLNQPQHF; CDR3 DNA: TGTGCCAGCAGTCGCCGGGGCCTGAATCAGCCCCAGCATTTT
CDR3 length: 14; J gene: TRBJ2-3; D gene: .; clone size: many; V gene: TRBV27; CDR3 protein: CASSPRDLTDTQYF; CDR3 DNA: TGTGCCAGCAGTCCCCGGGACCTCACAGATACGCAGTATTTT
CDR3 length: 14; J gene: TRBJ2-1; D gene: TRBD2; clone size: .; V gene: TRBV7-2; CDR3 protein: CASSSSGVRSEQFF; CDR3 DNA: TGTGCCAGCAGCTCTAGCGGGGTCCGGAGTGAGCAGTTCTTC
CDR3 length: 14; J gene: TRBJ1-2; D gene: TRBD1; clone size: .; V gene: TRBV12-3/TRBV12-4; CDR3 protein: CASRRQGLGYGYTF; CDR3 DNA: TGTGCCAGCAGAAGACAGGGACTGGGCTATGGCTACACCTTC
CDR3 length: 13; J gene: TRBJ2-3; D gene: .; clone size: few; V gene: TRBV15; CDR3 protein: CATSNSPTDTQYF; CDR3 DNA: TGTGCCACCAGCAACAGCCCCACAGATACGCAGTATTTT
CDR3 length: 13; J gene: TRBJ1-2; D gene: .; clone size: .; V gene: TRBV12-3/TRBV12-4; CDR3 protein: CASSREHNYGYTF; CDR3 DNA: TGTGCCAGCAGCCGGGAGCACAACTATGGCTACACCTTC
CDR3 length: 15; J gene: TRBJ1-1; D gene: .; clone size: .; V gene: TRBV2; CDR3 protein: CASNHPAGMNTEAFF; CDR3 DNA: TGTGCCAGCAATCACCCGGCGGGGATGAACACTGAAGCTTTCTTT
CDR3 length: 13; J gene: TRBJ1-1; D gene: .; clone size: few; V gene: TRBV3-1; CDR3 protein: CASSLMGSTEAFF; CDR3 DNA: TGTGCCAGCAGCCTAATGGGTAGCACTGAAGCTTTCTTT
CDR3 length: 16; J gene: TRBJ2-7; D gene: TRBD1; clone size: .; V gene: TRBV4-2; CDR3 protein: CASSRTPGQSSYEQYF; CDR3 DNA: TGTGCCAGCAGCCGGACCCCGGGACAGAGCTCCTACGAGCAGTACTTC
CDR3 length: 16; J gene: TRBJ2-3; D gene: TRBD2; clone size: many; V gene: TRBV5-1; CDR3 protein: CASSHGLAERADTQYF; CDR3 DNA: TGCGCCAGCAGTCATGGACTAGCGGAGAGGGCAGATACGCAGTATTTT
CDR3 length: 14; J gene: TRBJ2-5; D gene: TRBD1; clone size: .; V gene: TRBV13; CDR3 protein: CASSSGTGRETQYF; CDR3 DNA: TGTGCCAGCAGCTCGGGGACAGGGCGAGAGACCCAGTACTTC
CDR3 length: 12; J gene: TRBJ1-2; D gene: .; clone size: .; V gene: TRBV7-2; CDR3 protein: CASSPGAYGYTF; CDR3 DNA: TGTGCCAGCAGCCCAGGGGCCTATGGCTACACCTTC
CDR3 length: 16; J gene: TRBJ1-1; D gene: TRBD1; clone size: .; V gene: TRBV10-3; CDR3 protein: CAISEIQGQVNTEAFF; CDR3 DNA: TGTGCCATCAGTGAGATTCAGGGACAGGTGAACACTGAAGCTTTCTTT
CDR3 length: 15; J gene: TRBJ2-7; D gene: .; clone size: .; V gene: TRBV6-5; CDR3 protein: CASSYSGTRSYEQYF; CDR3 DNA: TGTGCCAGCAGTTACTCTGGGACACGCTCCTACGAGCAGTACTTC
CDR3 length: 13; J gene: TRBJ1-1; D gene: .; clone size: many; V gene: TRBV27; CDR3 protein: CASSLGGWTEAFF; CDR3 DNA: TGTGCCAGCAGTTTAGGGGGCTGGACTGAAGCTTTCTTT
CDR3 length: 17; J gene: TRBJ1-2; D gene: .; clone size: few; V gene: TRBV6-5; CDR3 protein: CASSHGKGTLSNYGYTF; CDR3 DNA: TGTGCCAGCAGCCACGGGAAGGGAACCCTTTCAAACTATGGCTACACCTTC
CDR3 length: 14; J gene: TRBJ2-1; D gene: TRBD2; clone size: few; V gene: TRBV29-1; CDR3 protein: CSVGGTSGRIEQFF; CDR3 DNA: TGCAGCGTGGGGGGGACTAGCGGGAGAATTGAGCAGTTCTTC
CDR3 length: 15; J gene: TRBJ1-2; D gene: TRBD1; clone size: few; V gene: TRBV12-3/TRBV12-4; CDR3 protein: CASSSPGQGGYGYTF; CDR3 DNA: TGTGCCAGCAGTTCACCGGGACAGGGCGGCTATGGCTACACCTTC
CDR3 length: 14; J gene: TRBJ2-7; D gene: .; clone size: few; V gene: TRBV5-1; CDR3 protein: CASRDEASSYEQYF; CDR3 DNA: TGCGCCAGCAGGGACGAGGCAAGCTCCTACGAGCAGTACTTC
CDR3 length: 14; J gene: TRBJ1-4; D gene: TRBD1; clone size: .; V gene: TRBV6-6; CDR3 protein: CASRWDRGAEKLFF; CDR3 DNA: TGTGCCAGCAGATGGGACAGGGGGGCGGAAAAACTGTTTTTT
CDR3 length: 15; J gene: TRBJ2-6; D gene: .; clone size: few; V gene: TRBV19; CDR3 protein: CASSITNPGANVLTF; CDR3 DNA: TGTGCCAGTAGTATCACAAATCCTGGGGCCAACGTCCTGACTTTC
CDR3 length: 14; J gene: TRBJ1-5; D gene: .; clone size: few; V gene: TRBV20-1; CDR3 protein: CSALTGTSNQPQHF; CDR3 DNA: TGCAGTGCTCTTACAGGGACTAGCAATCAGCCCCAGCATTTT
CDR3 length: 16; J gene: TRBJ2-3; D gene: TRBD2; clone size: many; V gene: TRBV12-3/TRBV12-4; CDR3 protein: CASSPSRTSGADTQYF; CDR3 DNA: TGTGCCAGCAGTCCCTCGAGGACTAGCGGGGCAGATACGCAGTATTTT
CDR3 length: 14; J gene: TRBJ1-2; D gene: .; clone size: few; V gene: TRBV3-1; CDR3 protein: CASSPSGSNYGYTF; CDR3 DNA: TGTGCCAGCAGCCCATCCGGGAGCAACTATGGCTACACCTTC
CDR3 length: 15; J gene: TRBJ2-7; D gene: .; clone size: .; V gene: TRBV5-1; CDR3 protein: CASSLVSGQHYEQYF; CDR3 DNA: TGCGCCAGCAGCTTGGTTTCTGGACAGCACTACGAGCAGTACTTC
CDR3 length: 15; J gene: TRBJ2-7; D gene: TRBD1; clone size: few; V gene: TRBV28; CDR3 protein: CASSSYRGSHYEQYF; CDR3 DNA: TGTGCCAGCAGTTCTTACAGGGGATCCCACTACGAGCAGTACTTC
CDR3 length: 14; J gene: TRBJ2-3; D gene: .; clone size: few; V gene: TRBV7-6; CDR3 protein: CASSLGGWTDTQYF; CDR3 DNA: TGTGCCAGCAGCTTAGGGGGATGGACAGATACGCAGTATTTT
CDR3 length: 14; J gene: TRBJ2-5; D gene: TRBD2; clone size: few; V gene: TRBV20-1; CDR3 protein: CSAWTSGQQETQYF; CDR3 DNA: TGCAGTGCTTGGACTAGCGGGCAGCAAGAGACCCAGTACTTC
CDR3 length: 14; J gene: TRBJ2-3; D gene: TRBD2; clone size: .; V gene: TRBV5-1; CDR3 protein: CASSPERGPDTQYF; CDR3 DNA: TGCGCCAGCAGCCCTGAGCGGGGACCGGATACGCAGTATTTT
CDR3 length: 14; J gene: TRBJ2-3; D gene: .; clone size: .; V gene: TRBV7-9; CDR3 protein: CASSLARGADTQYF; CDR3 DNA: TGTGCCAGCAGCTTAGCGCGTGGAGCAGATACGCAGTATTTT
CDR3 length: 15; J gene: TRBJ2-2; D gene: .; clone size: .; V gene: TRBV18; CDR3 protein: CASSPNVWDTGELFF; CDR3 DNA: TGTGCCAGCTCACCAAACGTTTGGGACACCGGGGAGCTGTTTTTT
CDR3 length: 17; J gene: TRBJ2-3; D gene: TRBD2; clone size: few; V gene: TRBV11-2; CDR3 protein: CASSLVASGGTTHTQYF; CDR3 DNA: TGTGCCAGCAGCTTAGTGGCTAGCGGGGGGACAACGCATACGCAGTATTTT
CDR3 length: 14; J gene: TRBJ2-1; D gene: TRBD1; clone size: .; V gene: TRBV5-1; CDR3 protein: CASSRGQGYNEQFF; CDR3 DNA: TGCGCCAGCAGCCGCGGACAGGGTTACAATGAGCAGTTCTTC
CDR3 length: 16; J gene: TRBJ2-7; D gene: TRBD2; clone size: few; V gene: TRBV29-1; CDR3 protein: CSVEEFRPGRPSEQYF; CDR3 DNA: TGCAGCGTTGAAGAATTTCGGCCCGGGAGGCCGTCCGAGCAGTACTTC
CDR3 length: 16; J gene: TRBJ2-3; D gene: TRBD2; clone size: .; V gene: TRBV7-3; CDR3 protein: CASSLGGLASADTQYF; CDR3 DNA: TGTGCCAGCAGCTTAGGGGGACTAGCGTCGGCAGATACGCAGTATTTT
CDR3 length: 14; J gene: TRBJ1-1; D gene: .; clone size: .; V gene: TRBV18; CDR3 protein: CASSPDRLNTEAFF; CDR3 DNA: TGTGCCAGCTCCCCGGACAGACTGAACACTGAAGCTTTCTTT
CDR3 length: 12; J gene: TRBJ2-1; D gene: .; clone size: .; V gene: TRBV7-3; CDR3 protein: CASSLTGGSQFF; CDR3 DNA: TGTGCCAGCAGCTTAACAGGGGGATCGCAGTTCTTC
CDR3 length: 13; J gene: TRBJ2-7; D gene: .; clone size: .; V gene: TRBV11-2; CDR3 protein: CASSLAAAYEQYF; CDR3 DNA: TGTGCCAGCAGCTTAGCGGCAGCCTACGAGCAGTACTTC
CDR3 length: 13; J gene: TRBJ2-5; D gene: TRBD1; clone size: .; V gene: TRBV6-1; CDR3 protein: CASSVTGQETQYF; CDR3 DNA: TGTGCCAGCAGTGTGACAGGGCAAGAGACCCAGTACTTC
CDR3 length: 16; J gene: TRBJ1-6; D gene: .; clone size: .; V gene: TRBV5-1; CDR3 protein: CASSPAEGRINSPLHF; CDR3 DNA: TGCGCCAGCAGCCCCGCCGAGGGCCGGATCAATTCACCCCTCCACTTT
CDR3 length: 14; J gene: TRBJ2-5; D gene: TRBD2; clone size: .; V gene: TRBV18; CDR3 protein: CASSQRGVAETQYF; CDR3 DNA: TGTGCCAGCTCCCAACGGGGGGTGGCCGAGACCCAGTACTTC
CDR3 length: 14; J gene: TRBJ1-4; D gene: .; clone size: few; V gene: TRBV5-1; CDR3 protein: CASSLMSTNEKLFF; CDR3 DNA: TGCGCCAGCAGCTTGATGTCAACTAATGAAAAACTGTTTTTT
CDR3 length: 15; J gene: TRBJ2-5; D gene: .; clone size: few; V gene: TRBV20-1; CDR3 protein: CSAPRKGTEKETQYF; CDR3 DNA: TGCAGTGCTCCCCGTAAAGGGACGGAAAAAGAGACCCAGTACTTC
CDR3 length: 15; J gene: TRBJ2-7; D gene: .; clone size: .; V gene: TRBV11-2; CDR3 protein: CASSLSPANSYEQYF; CDR3 DNA: TGTGCCAGCAGCTTATCCCCAGCTAACTCCTACGAGCAGTACTTC